This TCR beta chain was captured in a study of PD-L1 blockade in urothelial cancer. Clones were sequenced by immunoSEQ multiplex PCR, and TCRdb holds only the in-frame ones, with some missing. The sample holds some 60,000 clones, roughly 84% seen once. Germline V lookup: CDR1 MGHRA, CDR2 YSYEKL. V lost 4 bases, J lost 2 bases, and 6 bases lay in between. The CDR3 consists of 13 residues. The source was PBMCs, collected around atezolizumab (anti-PD-L1) treatment. The chain uses TRBV4-1 and TRBJ2-1; D unresolved. This receptor was obtained from a man in his fifties with urothelial cancer. CDR3 region: CASSPSPYNEQFF. The CDR3 DNA reads TGCGCCAGCAGCCCGTCCCCCTACAATGAGCAGTTCTTC.